The present TCR beta chain was sequenced within a study of cytomegalovirus exposure and HLA in healthy donors (dated by TCRdb to the late 2010s). About the study as a whole: In an earlier analysis of about 560 of the donors, 250 to 350 Gb of sequence data and 95 million to 130 million unique TCR beta sequences from some 170 million T cells were reported. All discovery cohort repertoires had been generated using a single sequencing platform. The number of typed donors differed by locus: 629-630 for A, B, C, DRB1 and DQB1; some 500 for DQA1; 600 to 610 for DPA1; and 400 to 480 for DPB1. In an earlier analysis of a few hundred of the donors, high-throughput TCR beta sequencing was used to judge whether each TCR beta V gene segment behaved as functional or pseudogenic. Rather than drawing on any new phenotypic data, the later analysis identified candidate immune exposures from TCR beta sequences and the way those sequences occurred across donors. Class I and class II HLA loci were covered by the typing at four-digit resolution. About five DR-DQ haplotypes were treated as single units for association and clustering because of strong linkage in the cohort. Across about 380 genotyped donors of the cohort, an average of about 200,000 unique TCR beta nucleotide sequences per donor were sequenced, and around 19% of those sequences were non-productive. In addition to the first cohort of roughly 700 subjects, a separate validation cohort of approximately 120 different subjects was used. A later genetic analysis used genome-wide SNP genotypes for about 55% of the 666 donors, treating that subset as a discovery cohort. To study patterns of TCR occurrence, a later analysis re-analyzed previously published TCR beta repertoires from around 670 donors and added high-resolution HLA genotyping. Using immunosequencing, the study profiled T cell repertoires from about 650 subjects and related those repertoires to cytomegalovirus serostatus. The study aimed to test whether signatures of past pathogen exposure could be identified by cataloging public T cell receptors. The genetic ancestry cluster associated with self-reported Caucasian donors included 81% of the roughly 400 genotyped donors. An early release covering over 500 HLA-typed donors comprised approximately 300 gigabases of sequencing data and approximately 85 million unique TCR sequences. Donor age, sex, ethnicity and CMV serostatus were collected together with the repertoire data. To predict cytomegalovirus infection status, the study combined high-throughput TCR immunosequencing, statistical association of individual TCRs with disease status, and machine learning. Beyond this particular receptor, the publication reports: Some 15 rarely observed V segments, including chromosome 9 orphons, were excluded from the earlier analysis of a few hundred of the donors because counts were too low. In a later genetic analysis, fewer N-insertions in productive TCRs were reported among donors in an Asian-associated ancestry cluster than the approximately 710-donor mean. An earlier analysis of some 590 of the donors showed that most TCR beta V segments appeared in productive rearrangements either about 87% or about 30% of the time, which broadly matched IMGT annotations. When HLA alleles, especially DR and DQ, strongly co-occurred, TCR associations were difficult to assign to individual alleles. The authors suggested that the approach could potentially be generalized to other disease states and immunological phenotypes. In a later analysis, most CMV-associated TCR beta chains were found to appear HLA-restricted, with HLA associations seemingly driven largely by CMV exposure. A later analysis found that TCR association rates varied across HLA loci, with DRB1 alleles showing the most associated TCRs and HLA-C alleles the fewest. Because HLA typing was unavailable for some donors at each locus, only the typed subset was used in association tests. A cluster of highly shared sequence variants was judged likely to be a technical artifact of the sequencing pipeline. Three of the identified cytomegalovirus-associated TCR beta chains were confirmed in vitro to be specific for cytomegalovirus antigens. A further reported finding was that TCR beta sequences accurately predicted the HLA-A and HLA-B alleles for most subjects in the first cohort. The classifier was reported to diagnose cytomegalovirus status with high specificity and sensitivity in both the original cohort and the validation cohort. An association between a missense DCLRE1C variant and V-gene and J-gene trimming of TCR beta chains was found in a later genetic analysis and replicated in an independent cohort. Correlated functional status among segregating V segments might reflect linkage disequilibrium, but an unknown experimental factor could not be ruled out. The presence/absence analyses assumed that sequencing depth was roughly uniform across donors, and that assumption may not be true. Specific HLA alleles were associated with 15,000 to 20,000 TCR beta sequences at a false discovery rate of 0.05 in a later analysis. Only TCR beta chains were sequenced in this cohort, and the absence of alpha or paired-chain data limited detectable features. In a later analysis, HLA-associated TCR beta chains were found to be more clonally expanded and to have lower generation probabilities than equally common non-associated chains. A total of about 150 TCR beta chains were listed by the study as associated with cytomegalovirus. Immune exposure information for the cohort was limited to CMV serostatus. Across donors, most TCR sequences were observed very rarely, whereas some public TCRs were present in many individuals. According to a later analysis, parvovirus B19, influenza, CMV and Epstein-Barr virus appeared linked to several top co-occurrence clusters. Some IMGT-functional V segments, including TRBV6-2 and TRBV6-3, could not be told apart with the 87-base-pair reads, so those segments were excluded.

The cohort comprised 550 to 700 healthy bone marrow donors. All cohort members were sampled while nominally healthy, although unrecorded immune exposures were likely present. The donor was CMV seropositive and belonged to the group of around 300 seropositive cohort members. Each donor provided a peripheral blood sample, and peripheral blood mononuclear cells were used for TCR beta sequencing. The Qiagen DNeasy Blood Extraction Kit was used to extract genomic DNA from the blood cell samples. The receptor library was made with the immunoSEQ multiplex PCR assay. The multiplex PCR relied on a mix of 60 forward primers for TCR Vbeta segments and 13 reverse primers for TCR Jbeta segments. The CDR3 region of rearranged TCR beta genes was amplified from genomic DNA with a multiplex PCR assay. On the Illumina HiSeq System, the amplified TCR beta libraries were sequenced as 87-base-pair reads. As for how the authors treated the data: In a later analysis, tens of millions of unique TCR beta chains were counted across the approximately 640 repertoires, and about 10 million of these chains were shared by at least two donors. To remove PCR and sequencing errors, raw reads were error-corrected and collapsed into unique sequences using a nearest-neighbor algorithm that merged closely related sequences. To assign V, D and J gene segments, CDR3 sequences were aligned to IMGT reference sequences. For a sequence to be retained, a match of at least six nucleotides to both a V gene segment and a J gene segment was required. Rearrangements were called productive when the CDR3 lacked stop codons and stayed in frame with V and J; all others were non-productive. Following IMGT convention, CDR3 was defined as the stretch from the second conserved V-encoded cysteine up to the conserved J-encoded phenylalanine. The earlier analysis of some 540 of the donors excluded any sequence lacking an unambiguous match to a single V gene segment. In an earlier analysis of several hundred of the donors, V segments were called functional above 56.7% productive rearrangements and were called segregating when the between-donor standard deviation exceeded 5%. To diagnose cytomegalovirus status from the catalog of TCR beta chain sequences, a statistical classification framework was built. In a later analysis, TCR nucleotide sequences were compared against IMGT/GENE-DB human TR gene sequences so that V and J genes could be assigned. The TCRdist pipeline was used in a later analysis to assign CDR3 sequences and most-parsimonious VDJ recombination scenarios. In a later analysis, every TCR beta chain was defined by the combination of its CDR3 amino acid sequence and its V-gene family, and reads without a unique V-gene family were dropped. To address suspected cross-contamination and a sequencing artifact, a later analysis removed some 620 highly shared, low-generation-probability nucleotide sequences. In a later analysis, a clonal expansion index was calculated for each public chain from normalized within-repertoire ranks of inferred template counts. Generation probabilities in a later analysis came from a VDJ recombination model fitted to out-of-frame rearrangements, and those results were checked against IGoR. In a later analysis, hypergeometric tests were used to score TCR-TCR, TCR-HLA and TCR-CMV co-occurrence, with a repertoire-size bias correction applied to TCR pairs. In a later analysis, false discovery rates were estimated by permuting HLA or CMV assignments 20 times. In a later analysis, co-occurring TCRs were grouped using DBSCAN, with TCRdist sequence similarity added in when clustering inside HLA-allele-positive subsets. Co-occurrence clustering excluded repertoires with fewer than 30,000 or more than 120,000 public chains, plus five with anomalous nucleotide sharing. This is the immuneACCESS table as TCRdb keeps it, with only in-frame sequences that have V and J called. A part of the clones is gone; compared with another copy, unresolved V genes explain less than half, and the rest is unexplained. V and J calls and clone size are as listed in that table; D and trimming were resolved from the DNA. Recorded for this sample are about 170,000 clones; 60% to 85% of them occurred a single time. The ten largest clones take up roughly 3% of the sample.

Taken from cysteine to phenylalanine, the CDR3 has 14 residues. The entry retains the CDR3 DNA only, 42 bases that are in frame from base 1. According to the germline V gene, CDR1 reads MNHNS and CDR2 reads SASEGT. V gives up 10 bases and J gives up 3 bases, and the segment between their germline ends measures 18 bases. Notes on this clone: Its antigen remains unidentified. Base qualities are missing; no much larger clone stands one base away.

The sequence is built from TRBV6-1 and TRBJ2-5; matching of 6 bases hints at TRBD1 as the D gene. This TCR derives from a woman aged 45-60 years in good health and CMV-seropositive. Sequencing used PBMCs. The nucleotide sequence is TGTGCCACCGACCTGGACAGTAGAAAAGAGACCCAGTACTTC. Its translation is CATDLDSRKETQYF.